This T cell receptor beta chain was sequenced for a study of low-dose radiotherapy and immunotherapy resistance in tumors. Overall study: Cohort 1 received 0.5 Gy per fraction every 2 weeks, totaling 6.5 Gy.

Time point noted: before trial treatment. TRAV and TRBV primers primed cDNA for both TCRalpha and TCRbeta. A 20-cycle PCR with a constant-region primer and V-primer adapter amplified TCRs. TCRdb re-called the reads with MiXCR, one entry per CDR3 protein. This sample has tens of thousands of distinct CDR3 sequences; less than 40% occur once, and the top ten carry around 10%. The CDR3 consists of 13 residues. V lost 7 bases to trimming and J lost 1 base, with 9 bases between them. Germline V gene data show CDR1 as MNHNY and CDR2 as SVGAGI (reference sequence). Source: PBMCs, taken before treatment. This chain joins TRBV6-6 and TRBJ2-3; D may be TRBD1 or TRBD2 (5 bases each). This TCR was sampled from a female donor with ovarian cancer. The CDR3: CASIRDGTDTQYF. CDR3 nucleotides: TGTGCCAGCATCCGGGACGGCACAGATACGCAGTATTTT.